The source of this T cell receptor (beta chain) is a study of read filtering for tumor transcriptome and immune sequencing. As for the study in general: Transcriptome libraries were built from DNase-treated RNA. Per sample, TCR-region reads ranged about 4.05 to 10.27 million by IR-seq, about 75 to 1,300 by RNA-seq. Findings and caveats of the study: Correlation between methods rose after single-read clonotypes were removed.

The library was built from roughly 400 ng RNA with molecular barcoded adaptors for alpha/delta and beta/gamma chains. Each CDR3 protein gets one entry after TCRdb re-called the reads with MiXCR. The sample contains 50,000 or so distinct CDR3 sequences, approximately 18% of which appear only once. Points on this clonotype: Its antigen is unidentified.

At the time of active disease, bone marrow was collected from every patient. Germline lookup yields CDR1 DFQATT and CDR2 SNEGSKA (reference sequence). The ends were cut back, 6 bases at V and 4 bases at J, with 10 bases in the middle. The CDR3 extends over 12 amino acids. Sequencing was carried out using a population of CD138-negative cells sorted from bone marrow. The receptor's source is a donor at least 40 years old with multiple myeloma. This sequence joins TRBV20-1 and TRBJ2-1; D call uncertain. For the CDR3, the DNA is TGCAGTGCAAAAGAGCAGTACAATGAGCAGTTCTTC. This encodes CSAKEQYNEQFF.